This is a list of T cell receptor beta chains from one sample in a study of PD-1 blockade in classical Hodgkin lymphoma. Sequencing used immunoSEQ multiplex PCR; TCRdb keeps in-frame clones, though not all of them. The table has 29,000 or so clones, approximately 74% seen once; the top ten hold under 3.5%. The specimen comprised peripheral blood mononuclear cells (PBMCs), sampled before the second cycle of nivolumab. These receptors were obtained from a human donor with classical Hodgkin lymphoma. Each CDR3 is given with its conserved first and last residue. D genes are given only for firm matches. The size entry is marked missing in some rows and otherwise reads once, few, many or a size class.

size | J | V | D | DNA | CDR3
. | TRBJ1-4 | TRBV10-3 | TRBD1 | TGTGCCATCAGTGAGACAGGGGGCACTAATGAAAAACTGTTTTTT | CAISETGGTNEKLFF
few | TRBJ1-1 | TRBV4-1 | TRBD1 | TGCGCCAGCAGCCAAGACGGGGACAGGGAATTCGGGGACACTGAAGCTTTCTTT | CASSQDGDREFGDTEAFF
once | TRBJ2-3 | TRBV7-6 | . | TGTGCCAGCAGCTTAGGCCCCCAGTCCACAGATACGCAGTATTTT | CASSLGPQSTDTQYF
medium-sized | TRBJ1-3 | TRBV28 | TRBD1 | TGTGCCAGCAGCCGCCGGGGACAGCTCTCTGGAAACACCATATATTTT | CASSRRGQLSGNTIYF
. | TRBJ2-4 | TRBV6-5 | . | TGTGCCAGCAGTCAAGACAGGCTCCAAAAAAACATTCAGTACTTC | CASSQDRLQKNIQYF
few | TRBJ1-6 | TRBV4-2 | . | TGTGCCAGCAGCCAACTTCGACAGGCGGGCTCACCCCTCCACTTT | CASSQLRQAGSPLHF
. | TRBJ2-7 | TRBV19 | . | TGTGCCAGTAGTATAGGCGGGGACAGCTCCTACGAGCAGTACTTC | CASSIGGDSSYEQYF
. | TRBJ2-7 | TRBV28 | TRBD1 | TGTGCCAGCAGTCCCTCCTCTGGGACAGGGCGGGGCGAGCAGTACTTC | CASSPSSGTGRGEQYF
medium-sized | TRBJ2-6 | TRBV4-2 | TRBD1 | TGTGCCAGCAGCCAGGGACAGGCTGGGGCCAACGTCCTGACTTTC | CASSQGQAGANVLTF
. | TRBJ1-4 | TRBV5-4 | TRBD1 | TGTGCCAGCAGCTTCGGACAGGGAGATAATGAAAAACTGTTTTTT | CASSFGQGDNEKLFF
. | TRBJ2-7 | TRBV6-1 | . | TGTGCCAGCAGTTACACGAACGAGCAGTACTTC | CASSYTNEQYF
. | TRBJ2-7 | TRBV2 | . | TGTGCCAGCAGGGGCAGGTCCTACGAGCAGTACTTC | CASRGRSYEQYF
. | TRBJ2-3 | TRBV4-1 | TRBD1 | TGCGCCAGCAGCCAAGTGAACCCCAGGACAGGGACGGGCACAGATACGCAGTATTTT | CASSQVNPRTGTGTDTQYF
. | TRBJ2-3 | TRBV2 | TRBD2 | TGTGCCAGCAGTGAAGAAGAGTGGAGCTTTGCGGGGGTCACGAATACGCAGTATTTT | CASSEEEWSFAGVTNTQYF
. | TRBJ1-2 | TRBV12-5 | TRBD1 | TGTGCTAGTGGTGGGGACAGTTCTAACTATGGCTACACCTTC | CASGGDSSNYGYTF
few | TRBJ2-3 | TRBV14 | TRBD2 | TGTGCCAGCAGCCAAGGTAGCGGGGGGGCCGAGGATACGCAGTATTTT | CASSQGSGGAEDTQYF
once | TRBJ2-7 | TRBV18 | TRBD1 | TGTGCCAGCTTTACCGGGACAGCTCAGTACGAGCAGTACTTC | CASFTGTAQYEQYF
. | TRBJ1-2 | TRBV19 | . | TGTGCCAGTATGGGGGGGACAATCTATGGCTACACCTTC | CASMGGTIYGYTF
. | TRBJ1-1 | TRBV5-6 | . | TGTGCCAGCAGCAAGGGGGGGAGGACGGTCTCGAACACTGAAGCTTTCTTT | CASSKGGRTVSNTEAFF
. | TRBJ1-1 | TRBV4-3 | . | TGCGCCAGCAGCCAACTAGCAGGGGTGAACACTGAAGCTTTCTTT | CASSQLAGVNTEAFF
. | TRBJ2-1 | TRBV4-1 | TRBD1 | TGCGCCAGCAGCCCATTGGGGCAGGGGGCTAATGAGCAGTTCTTC | CASSPLGQGANEQFF
. | TRBJ2-1 | TRBV30 | TRBD1 | TGTGCCTGCGGACAGGGGGGGCAGTTCTTC | CACGQGGQFF
. | TRBJ1-4 | TRBV7-8 | . | TGTGCCAGCAGCCCTCGAAACAGGCACCTTGAAAAACTGTTTTTT | CASSPRNRHLEKLFF
once | TRBJ2-3 | TRBV11-2 | . | TGTGCCAGCAGCTCCATGGGGGGACCTGGAGATACGCAGTATTTT | CASSSMGGPGDTQYF
. | TRBJ1-2 | TRBV30 | . | TGTGCCTGGAGTTCTCGGGCCCTCCCTTATGGCTACACCTTC | CAWSSRALPYGYTF
. | TRBJ1-5 | TRBV6-5 | . | TGTGCCAGCAGCAAGACGGAATATAGCAATCAGCCCCAGCATTTT | CASSKTEYSNQPQHF
. | TRBJ1-6 | TRBV28 | . | TGTGCCAGCAATACAGACGGTAGCTCCTATAATTCACCCCTCCACTTT | CASNTDGSSYNSPLHF
once | TRBJ1-1 | TRBV6-5 | TRBD1 | TGTGCCAGCAGTTACACAGGGGGAGGGATCACTGAAGCTTTCTTT | CASSYTGGGITEAFF
. | TRBJ2-7 | TRBV7-9 | . | TGTGCCAGCAGCCCCAGGGAGACCTACGAGCAGTACTTC | CASSPRETYEQYF
. | TRBJ1-5 | TRBV28 | . | TGTGCCAGCATTGAGGGGGATTGGGGTCAGCCCCAGCATTTT | CASIEGDWGQPQHF
medium-sized | TRBJ1-2 | TRBV27 | . | TGTGCCAGCAGTTTAGGGCGGACTTATGGCTACACCTTC | CASSLGRTYGYTF
few | TRBJ1-2 | TRBV7-9 | . | TGTGCCAGCAGCTCCTTACGAGGGGCGGACTATGGCTACACCTTC | CASSSLRGADYGYTF
. | TRBJ2-5 | TRBV28 | . | TGTGCCGCTTCCCCGGGAGAGTATATCAGCCAGTACTTC | CAASPGEYISQYF
. | TRBJ1-1 | TRBV5-4 | . | TGTGCCAGCCGCTCCCGGGACATCCTGTGGGGCACTGAAGCTTTCTTT | CASRSRDILWGTEAFF
few | TRBJ1-1 | TRBV27 | TRBD1 | TGTGCCAGCAGTTTTTCCGGGACAGGTGTAGAAGCTTTCTTT | CASSFSGTGVEAFF
. | TRBJ2-1 | TRBV5-1 | TRBD1 | TGCGCCAGCAGCCCCACAGGGGGCTCCTACAATGAGCAGTTCTTC | CASSPTGGSYNEQFF
. | TRBJ2-4 | TRBV7-8 | . | TGTGCCAGCAGCTCCCTTTCAGGGGGGGCGTCCAAAAACATTCAGTACTTC | CASSSLSGGASKNIQYF
. | TRBJ2-1 | TRBV1 | . | TGCACCAGCAGCCAAGATATGGGGGGGAAATCTCACAATGAGCAGTTCTTC | CTSSQDMGGKSHNEQFF
. | TRBJ1-4 | TRBV2 | . | TGTGCCAGCATGGATGAGTACGGGCTCAATAATGAAAAACTGTTTTTT | CASMDEYGLNNEKLFF
few | TRBJ1-1 | TRBV5-6 | . | TGTGCCAGCAGCGGCGGGTCCACTGAAGCTTTCTTT | CASSGGSTEAFF
. | TRBJ2-1 | TRBV10-1 | . | TGCGCCAGCAGTGAGGATCCGCGGGGGCCGGGTTTCTTC | CASSEDPRGPGFF
. | TRBJ2-1 | TRBV29-1 | TRBD2 | TGCAGCGTTGAAGGACTAGCGGGGGGGTACAATGAGCAGTTCTTC | CSVEGLAGGYNEQFF
few | TRBJ1-1 | TRBV7-9 | . | TGTGCCAGCAGCGACGACGGGGGTGGTTACACTGAAGCTTTCTTT | CASSDDGGGYTEAFF
. | TRBJ1-1 | TRBV7-3 | . | TGTGCCAGCAGCTTAGTTCCAGGGGTGAACACTGAAGCTTTCTTT | CASSLVPGVNTEAFF
. | TRBJ2-7 | TRBV21-1 | . | TGTGCCAGCAGCAAAGAATTTACGACAGCCTACGAGCAGTACTTC | CASSKEFTTAYEQYF
. | TRBJ1-1 | TRBV19 | . | TGTGCCAGTACGGACAAAGAGACCCTAGTGAACACTGAAGCTTTCTTT | CASTDKETLVNTEAFF
once | TRBJ2-1 | TRBV4-3 | TRBD2 | TGCGCCAGCAGCCTCCCGGGACTAGCGGCCAATGAGCAGTTCTTC | CASSLPGLAANEQFF
few | TRBJ2-5 | TRBV7-9 | . | TGTGCCAGCAGCTTGGTAGAGACCCAGTACTTC | CASSLVETQYF
. | TRBJ1-2 | TRBV10-2 | . | TGCGCCAGCAGAGACAGCTATGGCTACACCTTC | CASRDSYGYTF
. | TRBJ2-5 | TRBV4-1 | . | TGCGCCAGCAGCCAACTGGCAGGTCTGGAGACCCAGTACTTC | CASSQLAGLETQYF
. | TRBJ1-5 | TRBV7-8 | TRBD1 | TGTGCCAGCAGCGCAGGGACAGGGGTAGATCAGCCCCAGCATTTT | CASSAGTGVDQPQHF
. | TRBJ1-1 | TRBV6-6 | TRBD1 | TGTGCCAGCAGGGTGGGACAGTGGGACACTGAAGCTTTCTTT | CASRVGQWDTEAFF